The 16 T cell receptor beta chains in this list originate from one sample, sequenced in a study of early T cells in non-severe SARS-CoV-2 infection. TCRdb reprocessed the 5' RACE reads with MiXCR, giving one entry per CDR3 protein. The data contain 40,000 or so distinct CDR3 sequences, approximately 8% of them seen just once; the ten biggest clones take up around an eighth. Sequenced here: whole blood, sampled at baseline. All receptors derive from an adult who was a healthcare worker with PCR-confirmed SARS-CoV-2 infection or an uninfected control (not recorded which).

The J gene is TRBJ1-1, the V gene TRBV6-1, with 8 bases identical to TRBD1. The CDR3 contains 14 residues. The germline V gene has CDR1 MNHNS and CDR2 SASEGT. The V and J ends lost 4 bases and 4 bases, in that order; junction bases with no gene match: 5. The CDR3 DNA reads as TGTGCCAGCAGTGCCGGGACAGGCAGCACTGAAGCTTTCTTT. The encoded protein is CASSAGTGSTEAFF.

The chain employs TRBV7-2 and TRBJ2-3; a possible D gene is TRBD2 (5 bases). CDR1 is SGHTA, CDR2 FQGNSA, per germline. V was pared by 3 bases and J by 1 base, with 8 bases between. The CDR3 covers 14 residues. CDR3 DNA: TGTGCCAGCAGCTTCTGGGGAGGCACAGATACGCAGTATTTT. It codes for CASSFWGGTDTQYF.

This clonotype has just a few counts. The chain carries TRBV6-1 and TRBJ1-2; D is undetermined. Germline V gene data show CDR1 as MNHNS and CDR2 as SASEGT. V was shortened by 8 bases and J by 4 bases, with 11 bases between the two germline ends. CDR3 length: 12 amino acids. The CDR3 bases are TGTGCCAGCCCAGTGGTTACCTATGGCTACACCTTC. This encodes CASPVVTYGYTF.

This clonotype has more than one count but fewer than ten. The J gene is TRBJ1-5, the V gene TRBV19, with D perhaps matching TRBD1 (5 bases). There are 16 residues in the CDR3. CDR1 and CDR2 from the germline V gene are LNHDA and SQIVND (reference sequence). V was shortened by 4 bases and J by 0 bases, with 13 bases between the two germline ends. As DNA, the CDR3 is TGTGCCAGTAGTAAAGACAGATACTATAGCAATCAGCCCCAGCATTTT. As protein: CASSKDRYYSNQPQHF.

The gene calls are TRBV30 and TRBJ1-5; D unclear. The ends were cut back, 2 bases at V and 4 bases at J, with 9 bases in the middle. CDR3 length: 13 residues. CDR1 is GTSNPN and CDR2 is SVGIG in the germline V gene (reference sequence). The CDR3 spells CAWSTITNQPQHF. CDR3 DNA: TGTGCCTGGAGTACCATTACTAATCAGCCCCAGCATTTT.

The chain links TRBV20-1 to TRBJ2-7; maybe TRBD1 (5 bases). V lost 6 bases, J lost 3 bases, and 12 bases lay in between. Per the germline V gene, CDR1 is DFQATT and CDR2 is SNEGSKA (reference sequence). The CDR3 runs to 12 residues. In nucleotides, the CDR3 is TGCAGTGCCGCCGACAGTAACTACGAGCAGTACTTC. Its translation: CSAADSNYEQYF.

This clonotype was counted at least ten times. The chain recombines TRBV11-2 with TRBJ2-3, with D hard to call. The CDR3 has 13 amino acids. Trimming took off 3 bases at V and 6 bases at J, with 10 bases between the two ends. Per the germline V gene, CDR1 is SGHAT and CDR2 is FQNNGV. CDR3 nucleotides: TGTGCCAGCAGCTTCCGTGTGGGGGATACGCAGTATTTT. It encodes CASSFRVGDTQYF.

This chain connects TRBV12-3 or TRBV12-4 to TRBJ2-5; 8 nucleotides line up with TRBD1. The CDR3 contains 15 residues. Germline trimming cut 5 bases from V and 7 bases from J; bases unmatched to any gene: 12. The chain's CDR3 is CASSPTTGGIATQYF. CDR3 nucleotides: TGTGCCAGCAGTCCAACTACAGGGGGAATTGCGACCCAGTACTTC.

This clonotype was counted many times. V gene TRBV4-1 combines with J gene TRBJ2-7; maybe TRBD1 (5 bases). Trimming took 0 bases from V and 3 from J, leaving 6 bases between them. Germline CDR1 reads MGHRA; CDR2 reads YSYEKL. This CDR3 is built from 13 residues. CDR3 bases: TGCGCCAGCAGCCAAGACAGGGACTACGAGCAGTACTTC. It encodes CASSQDRDYEQYF.

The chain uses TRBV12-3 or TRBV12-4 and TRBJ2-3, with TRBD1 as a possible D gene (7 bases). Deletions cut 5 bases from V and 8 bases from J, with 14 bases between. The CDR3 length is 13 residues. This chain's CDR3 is CASSTEGAVTQYF. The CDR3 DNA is TGTGCCAGCAGTACGGAGGGGGCCGTTACGCAGTATTTT.

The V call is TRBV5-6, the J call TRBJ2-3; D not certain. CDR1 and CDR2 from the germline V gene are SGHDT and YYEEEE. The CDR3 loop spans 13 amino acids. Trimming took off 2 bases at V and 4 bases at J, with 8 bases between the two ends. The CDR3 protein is CASSFVAADTQYF. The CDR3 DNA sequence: TGTGCCAGCAGCTTCGTTGCCGCAGATACGCAGTATTTT.

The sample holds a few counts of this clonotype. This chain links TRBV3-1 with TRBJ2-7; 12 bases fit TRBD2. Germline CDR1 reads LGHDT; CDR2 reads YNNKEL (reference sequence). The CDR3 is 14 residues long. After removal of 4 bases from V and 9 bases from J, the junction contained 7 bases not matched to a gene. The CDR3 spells CASSPSGGAGVQYF. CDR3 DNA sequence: TGTGCCAGCAGCCCTAGCGGGGGGGCCGGTGTGCAGTACTTC.

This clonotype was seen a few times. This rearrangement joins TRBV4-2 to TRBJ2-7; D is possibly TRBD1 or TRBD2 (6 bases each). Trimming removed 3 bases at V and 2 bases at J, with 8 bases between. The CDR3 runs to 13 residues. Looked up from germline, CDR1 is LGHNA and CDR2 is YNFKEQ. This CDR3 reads CASSQEGAYEQYF. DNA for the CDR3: TGTGCCAGCAGCCAGGAGGGGGCCTACGAGCAGTACTTC.

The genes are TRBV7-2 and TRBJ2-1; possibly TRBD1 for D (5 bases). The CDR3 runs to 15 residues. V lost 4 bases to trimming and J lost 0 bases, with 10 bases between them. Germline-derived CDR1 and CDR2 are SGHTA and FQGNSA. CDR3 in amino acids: CASSSQVASYNEQFF. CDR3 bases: TGTGCCAGCAGCTCACAGGTGGCCTCCTACAATGAGCAGTTCTTC.

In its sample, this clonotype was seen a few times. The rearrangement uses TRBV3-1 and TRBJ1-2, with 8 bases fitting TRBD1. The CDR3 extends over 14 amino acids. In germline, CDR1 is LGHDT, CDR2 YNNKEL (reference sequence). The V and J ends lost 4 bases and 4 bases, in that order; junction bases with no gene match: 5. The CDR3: CASSRITGGYGYTF. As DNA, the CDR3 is TGTGCCAGCAGCCGCATTACAGGGGGCTATGGCTACACCTTC.

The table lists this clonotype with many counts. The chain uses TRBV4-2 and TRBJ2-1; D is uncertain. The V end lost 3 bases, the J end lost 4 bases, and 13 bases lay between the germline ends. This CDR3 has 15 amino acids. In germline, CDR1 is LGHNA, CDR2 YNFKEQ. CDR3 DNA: TGTGCCAGCAGCCAGCGTCCGGCAGAGTACAATGAGCAGTTCTTC. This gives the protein CASSQRPAEYNEQFF.